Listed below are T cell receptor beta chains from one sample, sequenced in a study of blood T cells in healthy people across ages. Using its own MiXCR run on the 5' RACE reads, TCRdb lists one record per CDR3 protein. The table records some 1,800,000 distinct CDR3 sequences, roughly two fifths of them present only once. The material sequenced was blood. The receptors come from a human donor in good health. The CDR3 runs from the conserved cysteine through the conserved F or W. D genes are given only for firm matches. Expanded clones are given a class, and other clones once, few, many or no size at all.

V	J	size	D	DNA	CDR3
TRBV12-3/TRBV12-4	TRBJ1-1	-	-	TGTGCCAGCAGGTGGGGGGGGCGGGCCACTGAAGCTTTCTTT	CASRWGGRATEAFF
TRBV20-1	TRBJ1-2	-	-	TGCAGTGCTATCCCGCATGCCGGTGGCTACACCTTC	CSAIPHAGGYTF
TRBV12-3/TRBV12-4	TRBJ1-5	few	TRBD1	TGTGCCATCGGACAGGCCCACAATCAGCCCCAGCATTTT	CAIGQAHNQPQHF
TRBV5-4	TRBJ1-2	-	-	TGTGCCAGCAGCTTGGCGGGGCTACGTGGCTACACCTTC	CASSLAGLRGYTF
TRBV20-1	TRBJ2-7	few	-	TGCAGTGCTGGAGATAGGGGGGCGGGATACGAGCAGTACTTC	CSAGDRGAGYEQYF
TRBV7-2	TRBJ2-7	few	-	TGTGCCAGCAGGATCGACAGGCCCTACGAGCAGTACTTC	CASRIDRPYEQYF
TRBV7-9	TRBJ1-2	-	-	TGTGCCAGCAGCTTATCCGGGGGGGAAACAAACTATGGCTACACCTTC	CASSLSGGETNYGYTF
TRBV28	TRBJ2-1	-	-	TGCGCCAGCAGTGCGAGGGGGGAATTGGGTGAGCAGTTCTTC	CASSARGELGEQFF
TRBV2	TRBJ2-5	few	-	TGTGCCAGCAGCGTCGATTGGCAAGAGACCCAGTACTTC	CASSVDWQETQYF
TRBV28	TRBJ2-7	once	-	TGTGCCAGCAGTTTCCCTAATCAGGGGACCGTCGAGCAGTACTTC	CASSFPNQGTVEQYF
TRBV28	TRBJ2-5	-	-	TGTGCCGGCAGTTGGAGTGGAGAGACCCAGTACTTC	CAGSWSGETQYF